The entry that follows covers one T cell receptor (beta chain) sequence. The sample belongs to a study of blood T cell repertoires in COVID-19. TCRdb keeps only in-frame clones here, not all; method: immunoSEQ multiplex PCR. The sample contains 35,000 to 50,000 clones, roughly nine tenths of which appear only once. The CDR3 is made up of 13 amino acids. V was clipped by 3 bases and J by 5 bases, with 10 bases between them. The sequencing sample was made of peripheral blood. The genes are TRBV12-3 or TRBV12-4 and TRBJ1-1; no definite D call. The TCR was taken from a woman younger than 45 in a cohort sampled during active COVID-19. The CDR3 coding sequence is TGTGCCAGCAGTTTTTTGACGGGGACTGAAGCTTTCTTT. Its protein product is CASSFLTGTEAFF.